These 17 T cell receptor beta chains came from one sample sequenced in a study of T cells in localized non-small cell lung cancer. Clones were sequenced by immunoSEQ multiplex PCR, and TCRdb holds only the in-frame ones, with some missing. The sample has some 39,000 clones; 75% to 90% are singletons. This specimen consisted of peripheral blood mononuclear cells, obtained before any cancer treatment. These receptor sequences come from a male donor older than 55 with stage II lung adenocarcinoma.

The CDR3 DNA follows: TGTGCCAGTCGGACAGGGGGCTTCTTGGGGCCCCAGCATTTT. This encodes CASRTGGFLGPQHF. The chain carries TRBV28 and TRBJ1-5; 11 bases match TRBD1. CDR1 and CDR2 from the germline V gene are MDHEN and SYDVKM. This CDR3 is 14 amino acids long. V was clipped by 9 bases and J by 9 bases; unmatched bases: 10.

The rearrangement uses TRBV9 and TRBJ1-4; a weak D match, TRBD1 (5 bases). Trimming removed 6 bases at V and 6 bases at J, with 15 bases between. In germline, CDR1 is SGDLS, CDR2 YYNGEE. There are 14 residues in the CDR3. CDR3 region: CASTPGLNDEKLFF. The CDR3 DNA reads TGTGCCAGCACCCCGGGACTGAACGATGAAAAACTGTTTTTT.

This clone was picked up a small number of times. V usage is TRBV19 and J usage is TRBJ2-2, with D maybe TRBD2 (6 bases). The CDR3 covers 15 residues. V was trimmed by 5 bases and J by 6 bases, leaving 16 bases between them. Germline V gene sequence: CDR1 LNHDA, CDR2 SQIVND (reference sequence). The CDR3 loop is CASSSEGHSAGELFF. In DNA, the CDR3 is TGTGCCAGTAGTTCGGAGGGCCATTCGGCCGGGGAGCTGTTTTTT.

The rearrangement links TRBV7-2 to TRBJ2-1, with no clear D. CDR1 and CDR2 (germline): SGHTA, FQGNSA. The V end was cut by 6 bases, the J end by 0 bases, with 9 bases between. This CDR3 is built from 14 residues. DNA for the CDR3: TGTGCCAGCAGGCAGACGAGCTCCTACAATGAGCAGTTCTTC. As protein: CASRQTSSYNEQFF.

This clone was detected once. CDR3 bases: TGTGCCAGCACTCCACCCGCAGGTCAAGAGACCCAGTACTTC. Translated, it gives CASTPPAGQETQYF. This chain connects TRBV11-2 to TRBJ2-5; D not certain. The CDR3 runs 14 residues. Between the trimmed V and J ends, which lost 7 bases and 2 bases, there was a span of 14 bases. Germline lookup yields CDR1 SGHAT and CDR2 FQNNGV.

The chain is built from TRBV7-2 and TRBJ1-1, with TRBD1 identical over 8 bases. The V segment lost 5 bases and the J segment 0 bases; nucleotides outside the gene matches: 5. This CDR3 contains 15 residues. Germline values: CDR1 SGHTA, CDR2 FQGNSA. The DNA for the CDR3 is TGTGCCAGCAGCCCGCCAGGGGGCATGAACACTGAAGCTTTCTTT. As protein: CASSPPGGMNTEAFF.

The rearrangement uses TRBV4-2 and TRBJ2-5; 7 bases line up with TRBD2. Germline V gives CDR1 LGHNA, CDR2 YNFKEQ. V was pared by 0 bases and J by 3 bases, with 4 bases of the junction left unmatched. This CDR3 has 15 amino acids. The CDR3 region is CASSQEGAGEETQYF. CDR3 in DNA: TGTGCCAGCAGCCAAGAAGGCGCGGGAGAAGAGACCCAGTACTTC.

This clone was recorded only once. The rearrangement uses TRBV6-4 and TRBJ2-1; D may match TRBD1 or TRBD2 (5 bases each). V gave up 2 bases and J gave up 7 bases, with 9 bases separating them. The germline V gene encodes CDR1 MRHNA and CDR2 SNTAGT. The CDR3 totals 13 residues. CDR3 loop: CASSDGGWNEQFF. DNA of the CDR3: TGTGCCAGCAGTGACGGGGGATGGAATGAGCAGTTCTTC.

This chain links TRBV6-5 with TRBJ2-7; tentative D call: TRBD2 (6 bases). The CDR3 runs 15 residues. Germline V lookup: CDR1 MNHEY, CDR2 SVGAGI. Trimming removed 5 bases at V and 2 bases at J, with 16 bases between. The CDR3, as DNA: TGTGCCAGCAGTCAAACCCAGGGAGGCGCCTACGAGCAGTACTTC. Its translation is CASSQTQGGAYEQYF.

The chain carries TRBV27 and TRBJ1-1, with D tentatively TRBD1 (5 bases). The CDR3 length is 14 residues. CDR1 is MNHEY and CDR2 is SMNVEV in the germline V gene (reference sequence). With 3 bases removed from V and 0 bases from J, the gap between germline ends came to 8 bases. CDR3 protein: CASSLGGVNTEAFF. CDR3 nucleotide sequence: TGTGCCAGCAGTTTGGGGGGGGTGAACACTGAAGCTTTCTTT.

This clone was counted once. The V call is TRBV5-1, the J call TRBJ1-3; D unresolved. The V gene's germline CDR1 is SGHRS and CDR2 YFSETQ. V lost 0 bases and J lost 0, with 7 bases in between. CDR3 length: 15 residues. The CDR3 region is CASSLDSLSGNTIYF. The DNA for the CDR3 is TGCGCCAGCAGCTTGGACAGCCTCTCTGGAAACACCATATATTTT.

This clone was seen once. The chain uses TRBV5-6 and TRBJ2-1; perhaps D is TRBD1 or TRBD2 (5 bases each). Trimming shortened V by 9 bases and J by 0 bases, and 19 bases separated the two germline ends. The CDR3 has 16 residues. Germline V CDR1 and CDR2: SGHDT, YYEEEE. CDR3 in amino acids: CAKTPWGRSSYNEQFF. CDR3 in DNA: TGTGCCAAAACTCCATGGGGACGGAGCTCCTACAATGAGCAGTTCTTC.

The chain carries TRBV4-1 and TRBJ2-7; D perhaps matches TRBD1 (6 bases). The CDR3 length is 14 residues. The germline V gene encodes CDR1 MGHRA and CDR2 YSYEKL. Deletions cut 3 bases from V and 2 bases from J, with 11 bases between. The CDR3: CASSQEQGPYEQYF. CDR3 bases: TGCGCCAGCAGCCAGGAACAGGGTCCCTACGAGCAGTACTTC.

V and J are TRBV7-9 and TRBJ2-7; D possibly matches TRBD1 or TRBD2 (5 bases each). V shed 5 bases and J shed 5 bases, with 10 bases lying between them. Germline CDR1 reads SEHNR; CDR2 reads FQNEAQ (reference sequence). This CDR3 has 12 residues. The CDR3 loop reads CASSRQGDEQYF. For the CDR3, the DNA is TGTGCCAGCAGCCGCCAGGGAGACGAGCAGTACTTC.

This chain links TRBV30 with TRBJ1-2; D is unclear. V lost 2 bases to trimming and J lost 4 bases, with 11 bases between them. There are 13 residues in the CDR3. Germline lookup yields CDR1 GTSNPN and CDR2 SVGIG (reference sequence). As DNA, the CDR3 is TGTGCCTGGAGTCACCGGGGTACCTATGGCTACACCTTC. Protein product: CAWSHRGTYGYTF.

This clone was counted once. The rearrangement joins TRBV5-4 to TRBJ1-2, with no clear D. V gave up 0 bases and J gave up 4 bases, with 4 bases separating them. CDR1 and CDR2 from the germline V gene are SGHNT and YYREEE (reference sequence). The CDR3 has 12 amino acids. Written as DNA, the CDR3 is TGTGCCAGCAGCTTGGATAGCTATGGCTACACCTTC. It specifies CASSLDSYGYTF.

The V and J genes are TRBV7-8 and TRBJ2-7; D not certain. CDR1 is SGHVS and CDR2 is FQNEAQ in the germline V gene. The CDR3 totals 12 residues. V was pared by 4 bases and J by 2 bases, with 6 bases between. For the CDR3, the DNA is TGTGCCAGCAGCTCTAAGACCTACGAGCAGTACTTC. Its protein product is CASSSKTYEQYF.